The T cell receptor (beta chain) described here comes from a study of graft-versus-host responses after intestinal transplantation. Study as a whole: Multivisceral, liver-intestinal, or isolated intestinal transplants were given to recipients. Among the recipients, all got anti-thymocyte globulin induction and then tacrolimus and steroids for about 3 years. Whole-study results and caveats: Recipient marrow harbored GvH clones, some of which surfaced first in ileum or blood.

Using immunoSEQ multiplex PCR, the repertoire was profiled, and TCRdb retains in-frame clones only, with some absent. The sample yields 80,000 to 95,000 clones, about nine tenths seen once. Germline V gene data show CDR1 as SGHRS and CDR2 as YFSETQ. The CDR3 contains 11 residues. Between the trimmed V and J ends, which lost 2 bases and 7 bases, there was a span of 4 bases. Notes on this clone: The antigen is undetermined.

The material was unstimulated CD4+ T cells sorted from spleen or lymph node cells, obtained before transplant. This chain connects TRBV5-1 to TRBJ2-1; no firm D call. This clonotype originated in a human donor who was the organ donor for an intestinal transplant. CDR3 DNA sequence: TGCGCCAGCAGCTTAGCGAATGAGCAGTTCTTC. Residues: CASSLANEQFF.